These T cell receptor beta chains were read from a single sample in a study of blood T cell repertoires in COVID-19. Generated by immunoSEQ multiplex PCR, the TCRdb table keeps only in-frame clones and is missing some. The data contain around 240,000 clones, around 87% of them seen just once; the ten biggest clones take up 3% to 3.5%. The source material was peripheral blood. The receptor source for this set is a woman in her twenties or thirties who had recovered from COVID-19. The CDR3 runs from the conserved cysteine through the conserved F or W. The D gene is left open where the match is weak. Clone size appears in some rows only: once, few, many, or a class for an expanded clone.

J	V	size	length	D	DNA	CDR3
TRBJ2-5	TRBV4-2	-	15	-	TGTGCCAGCAGCCAGGGCGGGACAGTTAAAGAGACCCAGTACTTC	CASSQGGTVKETQYF
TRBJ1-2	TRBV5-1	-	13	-	TGCGCCAGCAGCTTGGCCAGTCAGTATGGCTACACCTTC	CASSLASQYGYTF
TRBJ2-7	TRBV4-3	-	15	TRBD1	TGCGCCAGCAGCCAAGAAGGGGACAGGCTCTACGAGCAGTACTTC	CASSQEGDRLYEQYF
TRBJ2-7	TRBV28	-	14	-	TGTGCCAGCAGTTTACGTTCTGAGACCTACGAGCAGTACTTC	CASSLRSETYEQYF
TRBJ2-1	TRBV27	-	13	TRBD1	TGTGCCAGCAGTCCGGGGACAGGGGATGAGCAGTTCTTC	CASSPGTGDEQFF
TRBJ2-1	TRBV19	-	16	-	TGTGCCAGTAGTATGCTCTTTAGACAGGGAGGCGATGAGCAGTTCTTC	CASSMLFRQGGDEQFF
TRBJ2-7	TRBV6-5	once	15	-	TGTGCCAGCACAGGTTCATCCGGGACTCTCTACGAGCAGTACTTC	CASTGSSGTLYEQYF
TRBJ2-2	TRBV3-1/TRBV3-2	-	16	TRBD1	TGTGCCAGCAGACAAGCCGGGACAGGGAACACCGGGGAGCTGTTTTTT	CASRQAGTGNTGELFF
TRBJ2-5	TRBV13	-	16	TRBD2	TGTGCCAGCAGCACGGCTAGCGGGGGGCTCCAAGAGACCCAGTACTTC	CASSTASGGLQETQYF
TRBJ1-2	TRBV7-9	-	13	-	TGTGCCAGCAGCTTACAGGGTATTAGAGGCTACACCTTC	CASSLQGIRGYTF
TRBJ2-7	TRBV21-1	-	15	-	TGTGCCAGCAGCAAAGTATGGGGAGTCTCCTACGAGCAGTACTTC	CASSKVWGVSYEQYF
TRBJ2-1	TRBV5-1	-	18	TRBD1	TGCGCCAGCAGCTTGGAGGGCCTTACAGGGGACTCCTACAATGAGCAGTTCTTC	CASSLEGLTGDSYNEQFF
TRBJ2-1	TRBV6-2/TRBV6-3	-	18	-	TGTGCCAGCAGTTACCCTAGCCAGGGGGGCAGATCCTACAATGAGCAGTTCTTC	CASSYPSQGGRSYNEQFF
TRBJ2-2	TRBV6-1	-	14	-	TGTGCCAGCAGTGATGCCCAGTTCACCGGGGAGCTGTTTTTT	CASSDAQFTGELFF
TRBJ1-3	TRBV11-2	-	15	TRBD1	TGTGCCAGCAGCGCCGGGACAGCCTCTGGAAACACCATATATTTT	CASSAGTASGNTIYF
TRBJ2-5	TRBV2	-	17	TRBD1	TGTGCCAGCAGTGGGTCTATAGGGGGCGTAGGGCAAGAGACCCAGTACTTC	CASSGSIGGVGQETQYF
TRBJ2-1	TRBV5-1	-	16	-	TGCGCCAGCAGCTTGGAGCCTGCAGGGTCATACAATGAGCAGTTCTTC	CASSLEPAGSYNEQFF
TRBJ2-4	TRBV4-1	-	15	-	TGCGCCAGCAGCCACGTCCGGGACATGAAAAACATTCAGTACTTC	CASSHVRDMKNIQYF
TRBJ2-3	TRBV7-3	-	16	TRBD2	TGTGCCAGCAGCTTAACCCCGGGGGGGGCCGGAGATACGCAGTATTTT	CASSLTPGGAGDTQYF
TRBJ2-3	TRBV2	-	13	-	TGTGCCAGCGCGGGACTTAGCACAGATACGCAGTATTTT	CASAGLSTDTQYF
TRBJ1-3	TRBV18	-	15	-	TGTGCCAGCTCACCAGGCAGGGCCCCTGGAAACACCATATATTTT	CASSPGRAPGNTIYF
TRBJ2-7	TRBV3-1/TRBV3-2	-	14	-	TGTGCCAGCAGGCCAAACCAGGTCTCCTACGAGCAGTACTTC	CASRPNQVSYEQYF
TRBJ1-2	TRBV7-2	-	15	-	TGTGCCAGCAGCTTCCCGTTAGCTGCCGGCTATGGCTACACCTTC	CASSFPLAAGYGYTF
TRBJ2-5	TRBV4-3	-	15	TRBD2	TGCGCCAGCAGCCAAGGAATCGGGGGGGCCTGGACCCAGTACTTC	CASSQGIGGAWTQYF
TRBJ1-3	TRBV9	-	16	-	TGTGCCAGCAGCGTAGGACTTCCCAGATCTGGAAACACCATATATTTT	CASSVGLPRSGNTIYF
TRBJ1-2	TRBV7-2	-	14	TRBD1	TGTGCCAGCAGCTTCCCGGGACAGGGATCTGGCTACACCTTC	CASSFPGQGSGYTF
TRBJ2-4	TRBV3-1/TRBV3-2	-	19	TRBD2	TGTGCCAGTCAGTCACCGGGGGGACCACCCCACCCGCAGAAAAACATTCAGTACTTC	CASQSPGGPPHPQKNIQYF
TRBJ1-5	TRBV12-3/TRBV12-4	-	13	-	TGTGCCAGGTTCGGTGTCAGCAATCAGCCCCAGCATTTT	CARFGVSNQPQHF
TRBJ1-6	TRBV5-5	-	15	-	TGTGCCAGCAGGCCCCATGGGGCAGGGGAGGGCCCCCTCCACTTT	CASRPHGAGEGPLHF
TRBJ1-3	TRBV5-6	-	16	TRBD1	TGTGCCAGCAGCTTGTGGACAGGCCTACCGGGAAACACCATATATTTT	CASSLWTGLPGNTIYF
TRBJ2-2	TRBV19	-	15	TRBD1	TGTGCCAGTAGTATAGATCACAGGGGGACCGGGGAGCTGTTTTTT	CASSIDHRGTGELFF
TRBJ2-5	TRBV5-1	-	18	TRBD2	TGCGCCAGCAGCCTGGGCCGGACTAGCGGGGACCGCAGGGAGACCCAGTACTTC	CASSLGRTSGDRRETQYF
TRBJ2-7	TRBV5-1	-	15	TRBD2	TGCGCCAGCGCCGTGGTAGCGGGGGACTACTACGAGCAGTACTTC	CASAVVAGDYYEQYF
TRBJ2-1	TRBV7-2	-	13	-	TGTGCCAGCAGCTTAAGTCCCAGCAATGAGCAGTTCTTC	CASSLSPSNEQFF
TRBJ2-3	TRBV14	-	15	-	TGTGCCAGCAGCCAAGTACGGGGGGCCCCAGATACGCAGTATTTT	CASSQVRGAPDTQYF